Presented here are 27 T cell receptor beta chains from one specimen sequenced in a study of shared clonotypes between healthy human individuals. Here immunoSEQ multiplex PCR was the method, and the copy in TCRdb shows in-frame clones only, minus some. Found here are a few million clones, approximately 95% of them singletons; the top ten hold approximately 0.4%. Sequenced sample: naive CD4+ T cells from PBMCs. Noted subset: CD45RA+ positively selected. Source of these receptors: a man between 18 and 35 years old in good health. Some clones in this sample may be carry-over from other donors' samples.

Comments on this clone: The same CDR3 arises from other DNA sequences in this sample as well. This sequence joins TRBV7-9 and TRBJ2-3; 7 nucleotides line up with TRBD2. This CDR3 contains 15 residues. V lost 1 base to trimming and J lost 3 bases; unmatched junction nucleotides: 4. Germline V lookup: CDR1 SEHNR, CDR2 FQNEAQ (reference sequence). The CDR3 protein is CASSLGGRGTDTQYF. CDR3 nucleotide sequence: TGTGCCAGCAGCTTAGGCGGGAGAGGGACAGATACGCAGTATTTT. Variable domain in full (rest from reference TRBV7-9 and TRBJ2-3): DTGVSQNPRHKITKRGQNVTFRCDPISEHNRLYWYRQTLGQGPEFLTYFQNEAQLEKSRLLSDRFSAERPKGSFSTLEIQRTEQGDSAMYLCASSLGGRGTDTQYFGPGTRLTVL.

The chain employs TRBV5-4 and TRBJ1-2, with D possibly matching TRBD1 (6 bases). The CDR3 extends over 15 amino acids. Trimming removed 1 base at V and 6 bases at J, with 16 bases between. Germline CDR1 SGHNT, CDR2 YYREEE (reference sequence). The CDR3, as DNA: TGTGCCAGCAGCTTGCTGGGGGGGCGCCGTGATGGCTACACCTTC. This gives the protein CASSLLGGRRDGYTF.

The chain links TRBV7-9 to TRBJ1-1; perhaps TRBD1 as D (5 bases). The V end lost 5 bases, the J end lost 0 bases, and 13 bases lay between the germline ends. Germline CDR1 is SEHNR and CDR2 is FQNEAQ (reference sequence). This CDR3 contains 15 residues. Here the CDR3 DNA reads TGTGCCAGCAGCCCGACAGTAATCATGAACACTGAAGCTTTCTTT. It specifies CASSPTVIMNTEAFF.

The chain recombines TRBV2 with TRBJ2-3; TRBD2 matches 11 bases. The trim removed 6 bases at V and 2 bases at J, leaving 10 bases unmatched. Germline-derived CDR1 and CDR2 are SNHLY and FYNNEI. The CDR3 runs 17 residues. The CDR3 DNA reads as TGTGCCAGCAGCCACAAAGTAGCGGGAGGGGTCACAGATACGCAGTATTTT. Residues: CASSHKVAGGVTDTQYF.

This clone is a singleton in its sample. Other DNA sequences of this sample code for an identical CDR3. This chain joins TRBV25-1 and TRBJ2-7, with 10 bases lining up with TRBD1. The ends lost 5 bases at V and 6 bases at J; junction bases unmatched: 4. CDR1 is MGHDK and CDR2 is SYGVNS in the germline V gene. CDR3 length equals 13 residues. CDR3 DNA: TGTGCCAGCAGTCCTGGACAGGGGGGCGAGCAGTACTTC. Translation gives CASSPGQGGEQYF.

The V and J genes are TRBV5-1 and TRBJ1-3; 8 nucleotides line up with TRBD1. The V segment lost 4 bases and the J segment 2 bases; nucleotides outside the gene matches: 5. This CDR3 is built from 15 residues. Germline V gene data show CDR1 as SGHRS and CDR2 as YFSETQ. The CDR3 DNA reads TGCGCCAGCAGCCCAGGGGGCAAGGCTGGAAACACCATATATTTT. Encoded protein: CASSPGGKAGNTIYF.

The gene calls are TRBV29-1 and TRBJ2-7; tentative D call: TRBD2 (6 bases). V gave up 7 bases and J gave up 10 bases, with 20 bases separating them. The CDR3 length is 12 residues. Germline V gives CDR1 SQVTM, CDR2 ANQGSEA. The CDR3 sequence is CSGGDLPSLQYF. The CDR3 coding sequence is TGCAGCGGGGGGGACTTACCCAGCCTACAGTACTTC.

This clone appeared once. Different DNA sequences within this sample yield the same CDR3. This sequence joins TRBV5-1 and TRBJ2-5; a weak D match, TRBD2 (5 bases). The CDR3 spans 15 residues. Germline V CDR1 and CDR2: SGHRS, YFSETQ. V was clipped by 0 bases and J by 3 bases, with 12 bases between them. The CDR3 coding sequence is TGCGCCAGCAGCTTGGGAGGAACTAGAGAAGAGACCCAGTACTTC. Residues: CASSLGGTREETQYF.

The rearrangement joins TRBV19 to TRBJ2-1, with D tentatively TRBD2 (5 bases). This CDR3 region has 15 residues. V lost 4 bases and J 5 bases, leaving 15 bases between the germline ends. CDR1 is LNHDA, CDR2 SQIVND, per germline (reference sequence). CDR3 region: CASSRRVPTDNEQFF. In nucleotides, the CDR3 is TGTGCCAGTAGTAGGCGGGTCCCCACTGACAATGAGCAGTTCTTC.

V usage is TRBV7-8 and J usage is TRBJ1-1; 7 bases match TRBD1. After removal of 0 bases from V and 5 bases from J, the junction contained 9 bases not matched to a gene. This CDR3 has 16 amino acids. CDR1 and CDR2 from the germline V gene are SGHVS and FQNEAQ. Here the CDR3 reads CASSLATGIEGTEAFF. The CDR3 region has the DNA TGTGCCAGCAGCTTAGCGACAGGGATCGAGGGAACTGAAGCTTTCTTT.

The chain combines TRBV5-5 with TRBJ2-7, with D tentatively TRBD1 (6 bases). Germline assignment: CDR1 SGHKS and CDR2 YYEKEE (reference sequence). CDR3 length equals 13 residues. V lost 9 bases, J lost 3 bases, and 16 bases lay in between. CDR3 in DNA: TGTGCCACCGCGGACAGACGAGACTACGAGCAGTACTTC. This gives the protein CATADRRDYEQYF.

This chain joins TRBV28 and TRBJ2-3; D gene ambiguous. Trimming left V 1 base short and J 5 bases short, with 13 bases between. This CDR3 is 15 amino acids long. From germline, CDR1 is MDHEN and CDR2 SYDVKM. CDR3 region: CASSLFRQGEDTQYF. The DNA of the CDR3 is TGTGCCAGCAGTTTATTTAGGCAAGGCGAAGATACGCAGTATTTT.

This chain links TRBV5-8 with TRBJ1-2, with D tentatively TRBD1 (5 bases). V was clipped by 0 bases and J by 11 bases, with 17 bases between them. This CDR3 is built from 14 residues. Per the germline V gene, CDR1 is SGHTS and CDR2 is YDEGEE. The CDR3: CASSLGRANMWYTF. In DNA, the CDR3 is TGTGCCAGCAGCTTGGGCAGGGCGAACATGTGGTACACCTTC.

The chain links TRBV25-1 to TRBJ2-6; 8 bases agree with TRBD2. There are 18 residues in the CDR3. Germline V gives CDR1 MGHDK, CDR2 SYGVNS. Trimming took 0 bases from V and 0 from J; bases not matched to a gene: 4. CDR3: CASSEYDGRASGANVLTF. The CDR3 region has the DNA TGTGCCAGCAGTGAATATGACGGGAGGGCCTCTGGGGCCAACGTCCTGACTTTC.

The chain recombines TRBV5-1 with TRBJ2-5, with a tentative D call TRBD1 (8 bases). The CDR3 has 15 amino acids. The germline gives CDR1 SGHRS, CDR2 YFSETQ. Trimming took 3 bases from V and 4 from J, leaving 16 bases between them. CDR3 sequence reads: CASSSGQGGRETQYF. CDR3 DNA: TGCGCCAGCAGCTCAGGACAGGGAGGGAGAGAGACCCAGTACTTC.

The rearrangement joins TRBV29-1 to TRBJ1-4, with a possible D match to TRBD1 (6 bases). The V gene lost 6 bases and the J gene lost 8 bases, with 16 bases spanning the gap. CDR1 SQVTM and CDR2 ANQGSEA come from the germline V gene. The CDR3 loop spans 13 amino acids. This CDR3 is CSVEQGMGEKLFF. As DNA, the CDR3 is TGCAGCGTGGAGCAGGGGATGGGGGAAAAACTGTTTTTT.

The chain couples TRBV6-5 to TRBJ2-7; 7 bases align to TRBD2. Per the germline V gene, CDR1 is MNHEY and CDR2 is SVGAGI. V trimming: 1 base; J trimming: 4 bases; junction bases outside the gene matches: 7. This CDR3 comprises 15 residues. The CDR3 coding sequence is TGTGCCAGCAGTTACTGGGCGGGAGAGGGATACGAGCAGTACTTC. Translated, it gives CASSYWAGEGYEQYF.

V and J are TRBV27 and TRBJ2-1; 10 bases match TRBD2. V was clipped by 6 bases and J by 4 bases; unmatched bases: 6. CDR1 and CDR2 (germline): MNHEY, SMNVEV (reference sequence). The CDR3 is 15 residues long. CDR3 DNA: TGTGCCAGCAGCCGACCGGGACTAGCGTACAATGAGCAGTTCTTC. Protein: CASSRPGLAYNEQFF.

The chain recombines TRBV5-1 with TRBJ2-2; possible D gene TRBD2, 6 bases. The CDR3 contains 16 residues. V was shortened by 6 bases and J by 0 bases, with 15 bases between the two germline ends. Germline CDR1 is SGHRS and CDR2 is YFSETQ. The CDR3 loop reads CASTPLAVANTGELFF. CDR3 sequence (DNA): TGCGCCAGCACCCCTTTAGCGGTAGCGAACACCGGGGAGCTGTTTTTT.

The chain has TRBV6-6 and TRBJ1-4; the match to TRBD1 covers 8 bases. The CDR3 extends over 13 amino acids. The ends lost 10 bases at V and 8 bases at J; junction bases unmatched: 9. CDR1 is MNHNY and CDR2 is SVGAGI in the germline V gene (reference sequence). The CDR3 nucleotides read TGTGCCACCTCTCAGGGGGCTAGGGAAAAACTGTTTTTT. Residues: CATSQGAREKLFF.

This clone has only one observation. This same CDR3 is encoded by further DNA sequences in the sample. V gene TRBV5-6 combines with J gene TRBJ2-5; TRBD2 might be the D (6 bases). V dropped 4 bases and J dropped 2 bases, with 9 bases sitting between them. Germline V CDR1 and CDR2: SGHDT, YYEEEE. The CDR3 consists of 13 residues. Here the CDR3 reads CASSRGLQETQYF. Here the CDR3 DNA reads TGTGCCAGCAGCCGAGGACTACAAGAGACCCAGTACTTC.

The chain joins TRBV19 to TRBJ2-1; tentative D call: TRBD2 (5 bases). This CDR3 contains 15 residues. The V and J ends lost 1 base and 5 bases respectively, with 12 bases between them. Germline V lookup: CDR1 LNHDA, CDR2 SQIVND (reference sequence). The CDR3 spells CASSIVTGWNNEQFF. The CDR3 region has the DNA TGTGCCAGTAGTATAGTTACGGGGTGGAACAATGAGCAGTTCTTC. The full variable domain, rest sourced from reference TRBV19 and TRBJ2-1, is DGGITQSPKYLFRKEGQNVTLSCEQNLNHDAMYWYRQDPGQGLRLIYYSQIVNDFQKGDIAEGYSVSREKKESFPLTVTSAQKNPTAFYLCASSIVTGWNNEQFFGPGTRLTVL.

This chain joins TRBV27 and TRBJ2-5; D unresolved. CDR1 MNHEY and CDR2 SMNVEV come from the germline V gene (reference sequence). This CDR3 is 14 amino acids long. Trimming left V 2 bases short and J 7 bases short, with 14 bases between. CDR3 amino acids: CASSLGLPASTQYF. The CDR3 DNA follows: TGTGCCAGCAGTTTAGGTTTGCCAGCCTCGACCCAGTACTTC.

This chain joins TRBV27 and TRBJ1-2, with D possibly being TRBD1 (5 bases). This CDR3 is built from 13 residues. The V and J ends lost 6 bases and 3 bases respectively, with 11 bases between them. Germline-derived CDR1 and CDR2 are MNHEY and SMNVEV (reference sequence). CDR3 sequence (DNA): TGTGCCAGCAGAAACAGGCTTGACTATGGCTACACCTTC. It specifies CASRNRLDYGYTF.

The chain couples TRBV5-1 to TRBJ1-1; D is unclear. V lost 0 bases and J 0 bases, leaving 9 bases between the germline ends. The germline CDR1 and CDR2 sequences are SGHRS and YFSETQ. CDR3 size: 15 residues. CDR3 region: CASSLGFGMNTEAFF. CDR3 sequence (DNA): TGCGCCAGCAGCTTGGGGTTCGGGATGAACACTGAAGCTTTCTTT.

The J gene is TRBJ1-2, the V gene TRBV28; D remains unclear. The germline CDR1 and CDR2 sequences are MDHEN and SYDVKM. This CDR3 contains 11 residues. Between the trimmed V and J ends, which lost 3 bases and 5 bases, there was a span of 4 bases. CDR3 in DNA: TGTGCCAGCAGTTTGAAATATGGCTACACCTTC. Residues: CASSLKYGYTF.

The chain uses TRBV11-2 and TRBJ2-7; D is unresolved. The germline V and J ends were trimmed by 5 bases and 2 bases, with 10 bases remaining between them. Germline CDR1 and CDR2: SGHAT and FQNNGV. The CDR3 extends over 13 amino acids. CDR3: CASSPGPPYEQYF. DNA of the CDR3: TGTGCCAGCAGCCCAGGTCCCCCCTACGAGCAGTACTTC.